This TCR beta chain was documented in a study of neurological immune-mediated disorders. General study results and limits: HTLV-1-associated myelopathy had the most TCR clonal expansion, and multiple sclerosis had the least, less than healthy controls.

MiXCR, applied by TCRdb to the 5' RACE reads, yields one record per CDR3 protein. The sample yields tens of thousands of distinct CDR3 sequences, over 4% seen once. At least ten counts were recorded for this clonotype. The antigen remains undetermined. The sequence came from a man in his fifties with multiple sclerosis. Sequencing input: PBMCs.

The CDR3 here is CASSFSGSKNEQFF. In nucleotides, the CDR3 is TGCGCCAGCAGCTTCTCCGGGAGTAAGAATGAGCAGTTCTTC. J is TRBJ2-1 and V is TRBV5-1, with TRBD2 as a possible D gene (6 bases). V lost 2 bases to trimming and J lost 7 bases, with 13 bases between them. This CDR3 comprises 14 residues. Germline-derived CDR1 and CDR2 are SGHRS and YFSETQ.